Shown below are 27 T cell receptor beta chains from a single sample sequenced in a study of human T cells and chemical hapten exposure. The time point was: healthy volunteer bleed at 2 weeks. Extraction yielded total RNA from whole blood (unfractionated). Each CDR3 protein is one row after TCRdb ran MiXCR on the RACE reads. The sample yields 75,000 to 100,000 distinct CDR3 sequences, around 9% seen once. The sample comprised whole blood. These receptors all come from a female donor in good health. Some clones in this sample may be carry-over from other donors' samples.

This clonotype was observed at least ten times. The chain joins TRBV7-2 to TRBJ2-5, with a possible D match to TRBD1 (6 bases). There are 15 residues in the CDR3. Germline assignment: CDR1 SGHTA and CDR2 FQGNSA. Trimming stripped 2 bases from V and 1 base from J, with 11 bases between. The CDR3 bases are TGTGCCAGCAGCTTAAGAACAGGGCCCCAAGAGACCCAGTACTTC. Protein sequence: CASSLRTGPQETQYF.

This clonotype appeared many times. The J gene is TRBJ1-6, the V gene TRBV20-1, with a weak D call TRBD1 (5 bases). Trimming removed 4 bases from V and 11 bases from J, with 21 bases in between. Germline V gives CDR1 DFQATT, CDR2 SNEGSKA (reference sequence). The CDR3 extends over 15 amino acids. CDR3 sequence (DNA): TGCAGTGCTACTCAGACAGTCAAAGGGGCTACACCCCTCCACTTT. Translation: CSATQTVKGATPLHF.

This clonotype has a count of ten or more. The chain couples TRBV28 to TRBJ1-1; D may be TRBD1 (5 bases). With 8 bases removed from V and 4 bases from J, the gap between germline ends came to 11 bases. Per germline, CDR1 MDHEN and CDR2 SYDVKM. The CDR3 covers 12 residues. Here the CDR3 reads CASGSRATEAFF. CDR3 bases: TGTGCCAGCGGGTCCAGGGCCACTGAAGCTTTCTTT.

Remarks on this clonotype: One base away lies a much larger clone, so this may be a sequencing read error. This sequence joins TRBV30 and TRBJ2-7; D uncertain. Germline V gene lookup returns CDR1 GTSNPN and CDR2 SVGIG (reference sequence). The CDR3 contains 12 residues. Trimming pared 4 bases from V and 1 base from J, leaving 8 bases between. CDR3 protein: CAWKQESYEQYF. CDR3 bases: TGTGCCTGGAAGCAGGAATCCTACGAGCAGTACTTC.

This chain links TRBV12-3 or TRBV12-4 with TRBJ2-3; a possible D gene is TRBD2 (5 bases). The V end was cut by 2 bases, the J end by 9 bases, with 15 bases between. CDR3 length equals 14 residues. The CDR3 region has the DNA TGTGCCAGCAGTTTAAACGATGTGGGAGTAACGCAGTATTTT. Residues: CASSLNDVGVTQYF.

CDR3 in amino acids: CASSLEVRRVGDTEAFF. CDR3 DNA: TGTGCCAGCAGCTTAGAGGTTCGGAGGGTTGGAGACACTGAAGCTTTCTTT. The J gene is TRBJ1-1, the V gene TRBV7-6, with D hard to call. CDR3 size: 17 residues. CDR1 and CDR2 from the germline V gene are SGHVS and FNYEAQ. Trimming left V 1 base short and J 3 bases short, with 18 bases between.

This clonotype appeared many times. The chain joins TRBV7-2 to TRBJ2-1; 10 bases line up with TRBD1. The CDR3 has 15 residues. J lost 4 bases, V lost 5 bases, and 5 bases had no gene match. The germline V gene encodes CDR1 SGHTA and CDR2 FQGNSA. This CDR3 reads CASSRPGQGYNEQFF. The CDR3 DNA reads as TGTGCCAGCAGCCGACCGGGACAGGGGTACAATGAGCAGTTCTTC.

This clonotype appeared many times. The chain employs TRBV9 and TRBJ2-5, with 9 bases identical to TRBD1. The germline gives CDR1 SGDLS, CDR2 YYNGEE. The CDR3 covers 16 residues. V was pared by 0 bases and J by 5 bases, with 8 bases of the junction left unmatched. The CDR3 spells CASSVGGTGNFETQYF. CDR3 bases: TGTGCCAGCAGCGTAGGGGGGACAGGGAATTTCGAGACCCAGTACTTC.

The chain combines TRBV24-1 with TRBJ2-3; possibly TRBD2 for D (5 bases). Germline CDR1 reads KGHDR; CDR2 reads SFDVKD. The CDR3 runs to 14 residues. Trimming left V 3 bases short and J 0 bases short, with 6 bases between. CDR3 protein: CATSDRESTDTQYF. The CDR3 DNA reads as TGTGCCACCAGTGATAGGGAGAGCACAGATACGCAGTATTTT.

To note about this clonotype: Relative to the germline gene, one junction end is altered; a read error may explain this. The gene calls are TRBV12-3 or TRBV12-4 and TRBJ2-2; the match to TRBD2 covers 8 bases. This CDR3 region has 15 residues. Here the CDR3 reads CASSSLSGNTEELFF. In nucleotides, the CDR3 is TGTGCCAGCAGTTCGCTTAGCGGGAACACCGAGGAGCTGTTTTTT.

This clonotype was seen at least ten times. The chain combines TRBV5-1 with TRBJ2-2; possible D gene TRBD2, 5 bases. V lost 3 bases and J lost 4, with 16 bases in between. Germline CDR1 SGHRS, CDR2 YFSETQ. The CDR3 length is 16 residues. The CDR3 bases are TGCGCCAGCAGCTATCCCGGGCCCGCGGGCACCGGGGAGCTGTTTTTT. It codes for CASSYPGPAGTGELFF. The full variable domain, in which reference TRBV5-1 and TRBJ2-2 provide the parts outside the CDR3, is KAGVTQTPRYLIKTRGQQVTLSCSPISGHRSVSWYQQTPGQGLQFLFEYFSETQRNKGNFPGRFSGRQFSNSRSEMNVSTLELGDSALYLCASSYPGPAGTGELFFGEGSRLTVL.

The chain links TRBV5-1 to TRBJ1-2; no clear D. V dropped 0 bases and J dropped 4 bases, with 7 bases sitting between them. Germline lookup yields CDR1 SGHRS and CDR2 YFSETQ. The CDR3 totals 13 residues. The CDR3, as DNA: TGCGCCAGCAGCTTGGACGGCCCCTATGGCTACACCTTC. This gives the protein CASSLDGPYGYTF.

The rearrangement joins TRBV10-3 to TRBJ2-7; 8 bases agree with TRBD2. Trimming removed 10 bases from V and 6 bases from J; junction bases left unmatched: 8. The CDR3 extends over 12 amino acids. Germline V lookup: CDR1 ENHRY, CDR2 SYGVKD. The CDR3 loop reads CATLAEGIEQYF. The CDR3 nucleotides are TGTGCCACACTAGCGGAGGGGATCGAGCAGTACTTC.

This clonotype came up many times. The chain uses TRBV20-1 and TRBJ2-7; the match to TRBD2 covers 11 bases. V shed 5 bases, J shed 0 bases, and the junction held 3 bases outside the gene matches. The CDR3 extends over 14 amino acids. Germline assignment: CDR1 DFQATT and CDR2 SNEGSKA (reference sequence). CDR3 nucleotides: TGCAGTGCTCTTAGCGGGAGGGCCTCCTACGAGCAGTACTTC. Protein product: CSALSGRASYEQYF.

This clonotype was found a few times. Here the CDR3 DNA reads TGTGCCAGCAGCTTAAGCGTCGAAGGCGAGCAGTACTTC. It encodes CASSLSVEGEQYF. The V call is TRBV7-9, the J call TRBJ2-7; D not resolved. Trimming took off 2 bases at V and 6 bases at J, with 11 bases between the two ends. Germline CDR1 is SEHNR and CDR2 is FQNEAQ (reference sequence). This CDR3 comprises 13 residues.

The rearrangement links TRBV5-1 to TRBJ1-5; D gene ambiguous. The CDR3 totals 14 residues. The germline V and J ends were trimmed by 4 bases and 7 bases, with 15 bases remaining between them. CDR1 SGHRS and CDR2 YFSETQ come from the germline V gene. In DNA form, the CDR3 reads TGCGCCAGCAGCCCCACATCGCCGTCCCAGCCCCAGCATTTT. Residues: CASSPTSPSQPQHF.

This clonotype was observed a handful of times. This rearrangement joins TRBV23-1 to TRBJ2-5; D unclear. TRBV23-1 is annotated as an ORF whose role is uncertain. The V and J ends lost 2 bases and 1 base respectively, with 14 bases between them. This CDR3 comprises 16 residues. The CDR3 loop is CASSQIGQEFQETQYF. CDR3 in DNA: TGCGCCAGCAGTCAAATAGGCCAGGAGTTCCAAGAGACCCAGTACTTC.

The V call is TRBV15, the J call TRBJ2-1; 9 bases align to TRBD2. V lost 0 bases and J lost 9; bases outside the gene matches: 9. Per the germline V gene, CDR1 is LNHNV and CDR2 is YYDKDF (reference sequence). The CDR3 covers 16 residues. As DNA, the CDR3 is TGTGCCACCAGCAGAGAGGCGGGAGGGCGACTCAGTGAGCAGTTCTTC. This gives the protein CATSREAGGRLSEQFF.

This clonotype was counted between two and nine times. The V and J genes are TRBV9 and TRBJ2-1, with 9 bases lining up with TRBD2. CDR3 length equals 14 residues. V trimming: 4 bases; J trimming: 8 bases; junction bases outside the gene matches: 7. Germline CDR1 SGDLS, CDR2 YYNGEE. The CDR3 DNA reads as TGTGCCAGCAGCACAGGGACTAGCTGGGATGAGCAGTTCTTC. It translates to CASSTGTSWDEQFF.

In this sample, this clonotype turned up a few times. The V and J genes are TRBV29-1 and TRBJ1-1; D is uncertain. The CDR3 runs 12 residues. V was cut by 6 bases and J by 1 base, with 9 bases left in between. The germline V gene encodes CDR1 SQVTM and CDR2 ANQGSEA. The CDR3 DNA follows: TGCAGCGTCCACTCGAAGAACACTGAAGCTTTCTTT. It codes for CSVHSKNTEAFF.

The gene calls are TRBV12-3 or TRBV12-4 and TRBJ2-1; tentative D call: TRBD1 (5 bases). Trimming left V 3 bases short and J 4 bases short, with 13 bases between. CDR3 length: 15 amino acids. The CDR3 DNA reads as TGTGCCAGCAGTTTGGGGCTAGGCCCTTACAATGAGCAGTTCTTC. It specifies CASSLGLGPYNEQFF.

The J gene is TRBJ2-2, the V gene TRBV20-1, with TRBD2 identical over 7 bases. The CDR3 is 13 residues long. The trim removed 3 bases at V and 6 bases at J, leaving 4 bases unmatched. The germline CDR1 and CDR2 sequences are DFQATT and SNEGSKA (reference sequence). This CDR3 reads CSARAGAAGELFF. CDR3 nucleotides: TGCAGTGCTAGGGCGGGAGCGGCCGGGGAGCTGTTTTTT.

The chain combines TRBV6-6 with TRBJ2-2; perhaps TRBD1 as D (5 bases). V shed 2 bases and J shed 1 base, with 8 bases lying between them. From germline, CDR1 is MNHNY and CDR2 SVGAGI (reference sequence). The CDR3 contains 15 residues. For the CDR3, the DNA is TGTGCCAGCAGTTACGTAACAGGGAACACCGGGGAGCTGTTTTTT. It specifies CASSYVTGNTGELFF.

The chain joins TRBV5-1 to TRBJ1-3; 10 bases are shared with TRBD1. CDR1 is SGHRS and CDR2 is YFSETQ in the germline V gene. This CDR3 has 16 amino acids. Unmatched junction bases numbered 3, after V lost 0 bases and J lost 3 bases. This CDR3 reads CASSLGQGARGNTIYF. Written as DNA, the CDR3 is TGCGCCAGCAGCTTGGGACAGGGGGCGCGTGGAAACACCATATATTTT.

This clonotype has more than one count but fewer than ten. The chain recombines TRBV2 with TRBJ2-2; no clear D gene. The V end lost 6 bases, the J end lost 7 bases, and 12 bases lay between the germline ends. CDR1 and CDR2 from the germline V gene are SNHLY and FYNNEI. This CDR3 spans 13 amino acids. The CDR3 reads CASRVHLSGELFF. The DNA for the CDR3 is TGTGCCAGCAGGGTTCACCTTAGCGGGGAGCTGTTTTTT.

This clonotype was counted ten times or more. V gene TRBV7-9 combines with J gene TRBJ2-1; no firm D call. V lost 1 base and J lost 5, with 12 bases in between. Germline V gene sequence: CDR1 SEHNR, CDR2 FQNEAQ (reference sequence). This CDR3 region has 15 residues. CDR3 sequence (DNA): TGTGCCAGCAGCTTAGGAGCACTGGGGAACAATGAGCAGTTCTTC. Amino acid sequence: CASSLGALGNNEQFF.

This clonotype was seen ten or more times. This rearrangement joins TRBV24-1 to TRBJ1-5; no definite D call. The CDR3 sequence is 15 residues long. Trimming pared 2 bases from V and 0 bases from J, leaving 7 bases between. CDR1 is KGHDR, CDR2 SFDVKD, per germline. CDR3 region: CATSDSEFSNQPQHF. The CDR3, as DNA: TGTGCCACCAGTGATTCAGAGTTTAGCAATCAGCCCCAGCATTTT.